The 2 T cell receptor beta chains below all came from one sample that was sequenced in a study of blood T cell repertoires in COVID-19. Produced via immunoSEQ multiplex PCR; TCRdb's table is partial and in-frame only. The sample carries 450,000 or so clones, around 91% recorded once. Sequenced: peripheral blood. Receptors were obtained from a woman in her thirties or forties with COVID-19, enrolled during active disease.

The chain couples TRBV4-3 to TRBJ1-1, with 7 bases matching TRBD1. Germline trimming cut 4 bases from V and 3 bases from J; bases unmatched to any gene: 11. The CDR3 consists of 16 residues. Germline assignment: CDR1 LGHNA and CDR2 YSLEER. The CDR3 region has the DNA TGCGCCAGCAGCCCCCAAGGGCAGGGGGGATACACTGAAGCTTTCTTT. Protein product: CASSPQGQGGYTEAFF.

This clone was seen just once. The V call is TRBV18, the J call TRBJ1-1; TRBD1 matches 7 bases. Germline CDR1 KGHSH, CDR2 LQKENI. The CDR3 is 15 residues long. Trimming removed 3 bases from V and 1 base from J; junction bases left unmatched: 5. CDR3 sequence reads: CASSPLTGRNTEAFF. CDR3 DNA sequence: TGTGCCAGCTCACCCTTGACAGGGAGGAACACTGAAGCTTTCTTT.